One sample yielded the 7 T cell receptor beta chains listed below, sequenced in a study of blood T cells in healthy people across ages. The second PCR ran about 6 to 11 cycles with a sample-barcoded 5' primer and J-beta primers. MiXCR, applied by TCRdb to the 5' RACE reads, yields one record per CDR3 protein. This repertoire shows over 700,000 distinct CDR3 sequences, about 25% found once; its top ten account for 9.4%. The same sample was also studied in work on T cells of mothers and their children.

The specimen sequenced was blood. These receptors came from a boy younger than 18 in good health.

The V and J genes are TRBV7-9 and TRBJ1-4; TRBD1 is a possible D gene (6 bases). The V gene lost 5 bases and the J gene lost 4 bases, with 17 bases spanning the gap. The length of the CDR3 is 16 residues. CDR1 is SEHNR and CDR2 is FQNEAQ in the germline V gene (reference sequence). This CDR3 reads CASSNHRQDFNEKLFF. The CDR3 DNA sequence: TGTGCCAGCAGCAACCACAGACAGGATTTTAATGAAAAACTGTTTTTT.

The chain employs TRBV29-1 and TRBJ2-5; 11 bases map to TRBD2. This CDR3 spans 14 amino acids. Trimming at V came to 3 bases and at J to 1 base, leaving 1 base not matched to a gene. In germline, CDR1 is SQVTM, CDR2 ANQGSEA. For the CDR3, the DNA is TGCAGCGTTGACACTAGCGGGGGCCAAGAGACCCAGTACTTC. As protein: CSVDTSGGQETQYF.

This clonotype appeared a few times. The rearrangement joins TRBV6-5 to TRBJ2-3, with 7 bases that match TRBD2. V was pared by 0 bases and J by 6 bases, with 6 bases of the junction left unmatched. The length of the CDR3 is 15 residues. The germline gives CDR1 MNHEY, CDR2 SVGAGI. The CDR3 loop reads CASSYSPGTTDTQYF. In nucleotides, the CDR3 is TGTGCCAGCAGTTACTCCCCAGGGACTACCGATACGCAGTATTTT.

The CDR3 sequence: CASSPGIEYSTDTQYF. CDR3 DNA: TGTGCCAGCAGCCCAGGAATTGAGTATAGCACAGATACGCAGTATTTT. This chain connects TRBV7-2 to TRBJ2-3; D not certain. Germline values: CDR1 SGHTA, CDR2 FQGNSA. Trimming removed 5 bases at V and 0 bases at J, with 15 bases between. This CDR3 is 16 amino acids long.

This clonotype was counted only a few times. V gene TRBV4-3 combines with J gene TRBJ1-5; no clear D gene. Germline V lookup: CDR1 LGHNA, CDR2 YSLEER. V was pared by 0 bases and J by 2 bases, with 14 bases between. The CDR3 contains 17 residues. In DNA form, the CDR3 reads TGCGCCAGCAGCCAAGATAGTGGCTGGGATGGCAATCAGCCCCAGCATTTT. This sequence encodes CASSQDSGWDGNQPQHF.

This clonotype was observed a few times. The rearrangement uses TRBV7-9 and TRBJ1-1; TRBD1 might be the D (5 bases). Germline CDR1 and CDR2: SEHNR and FQNEAQ (reference sequence). Deletions cut 4 bases from V and 0 bases from J, with 15 bases between. The CDR3 sequence is 16 residues long. DNA of the CDR3: TGTGCCAGCAGCTCAGGGAGTGGGCTAATGAACACTGAAGCTTTCTTT. This gives the protein CASSSGSGLMNTEAFF.

This clonotype came up a few times. This chain links TRBV5-5 with TRBJ1-2, with unresolved D. Germline-derived CDR1 and CDR2 are SGHKS and YYEKEE (reference sequence). The CDR3 has 13 amino acids. Trimming shortened V by 4 bases and J by 6 bases, and 13 bases separated the two germline ends. In DNA, the CDR3 is TGTGCCAGCAGCCCCGGCGGACGGAATGGCTACACCTTC. Protein: CASSPGGRNGYTF.